Following are 30 T cell receptor beta chains from one sample sequenced in a study of radiotherapy plus CTLA-4 blockade in lung cancer. The data were produced by immunoSEQ multiplex PCR, yet TCRdb's version contains in-frame clones alone and is incomplete. The sample records roughly 62,000 clones, about 72% being singletons. Material: peripheral blood, obtained from a patient treated with radiotherapy plus ipilimumab. All receptors derive from a human donor with non-small cell lung cancer who had a complete response to radiotherapy plus ipilimumab.

The chain carries TRBV2 and TRBJ2-7, with 8 bases fitting TRBD2. The CDR3 is 13 residues long. From germline, CDR1 is SNHLY and CDR2 FYNNEI. Losses at the gene ends were 9 bases for V and 6 bases for J; bases not matched to a gene: 10. The CDR3, as DNA: TGTGCCAGTGCGGGACTAGAGGTTTCCGAGCAGTACTTC. Its translation is CASAGLEVSEQYF.

This rearrangement joins TRBV11-2 to TRBJ2-1, with D uncertain. V gave up 5 bases and J gave up 5 bases, with 4 bases separating them. The CDR3 sequence is 11 residues long. CDR1 and CDR2 from the germline V gene are SGHAT and FQNNGV. The CDR3 loop is CASSLHNEQFF. The CDR3 coding sequence is TGTGCCAGCAGCCTCCACAATGAGCAGTTCTTC.

This chain uses TRBV19 with TRBJ1-3; D is undetermined. Germline lookup yields CDR1 LNHDA and CDR2 SQIVND (reference sequence). V was cut by 0 bases and J by 0 bases, with 9 bases left in between. This CDR3 has 16 amino acids. In DNA, the CDR3 is TGTGCCAGTAGTATAGACACATTGATCTCTGGAAACACCATATATTTT. Protein: CASSIDTLISGNTIYF.

The chain employs TRBV9 and TRBJ1-4, with 8 bases matching TRBD1. V shed 4 bases and J 0 bases; nucleotides not matched to a gene: 11. The germline V gene encodes CDR1 SGDLS and CDR2 YYNGEE. The CDR3 totals 18 residues. CDR3 DNA: TGTGCCAGCAGCCCAAGCAGGGGGCGTTTTACAACTAATGAAAAACTGTTTTTT. This translates into CASSPSRGRFTTNEKLFF.

V is TRBV6-6 and J is TRBJ2-2, with TRBD1 matching over 9 bases. The junction had 2 bases not matched to a gene; V was cut back by 2 bases and J by 4 bases. CDR1 and CDR2 from the germline V gene are MNHNY and SVGAGI (reference sequence). The CDR3 runs to 15 residues. In DNA form, the CDR3 reads TGTGCCAGCAGTTACCGGACAGGGGTCACCGGGGAGCTGTTTTTT. Translating gives CASSYRTGVTGELFF.

This clone has only one observation. The chain couples TRBV5-1 to TRBJ2-5, with 14 nucleotides matching TRBD2. V was clipped by 3 bases and J by 2 bases; unmatched bases: 3. Germline values: CDR1 SGHRS, CDR2 YFSETQ. The CDR3 has 16 residues. The CDR3 DNA reads TGCGCCAGCAGCTCGGGACTAGCGGGGGCACAAGAGACCCAGTACTTC. Amino acids: CASSSGLAGAQETQYF. Looking up the rest from reference TRBV5-1 and TRBJ2-5 gives the full variable domain: KAGVTQTPRYLIKTRGQQVTLSCSPISGHRSVSWYQQTPGQGLQFLFEYFSETQRNKGNFPGRFSGRQFSNSRSEMNVSTLELGDSALYLCASSSGLAGAQETQYFGPGTRLLVL.

The chain has TRBV4-1 and TRBJ2-7, with D perhaps matching TRBD2 (5 bases). V was shortened by 3 bases and J by 5 bases, with 17 bases between the two germline ends. Germline V gene lookup returns CDR1 MGHRA and CDR2 YSYEKL. The CDR3 contains 15 residues. CDR3 protein: CASSQPTNRGNEQYF. CDR3 nucleotide sequence: TGCGCCAGCAGCCAGCCCACCAACCGGGGAAACGAGCAGTACTTC.

This clone was picked up a small number of times. Other DNA sequences in this sample translate to the same CDR3. The J gene is TRBJ2-6, the V gene TRBV28, with a possible D match to TRBD1 (5 bases). Per germline, CDR1 MDHEN and CDR2 SYDVKM. CDR3 size: 15 residues. Trimming shortened V by 3 bases and J by 2 bases, and 8 bases separated the two germline ends. CDR3 sequence (DNA): TGTGCCAGCAGTTTTAGGGGAACTGGGGCCAACGTCCTGACTTTC. Translating it yields CASSFRGTGANVLTF.

The chain combines TRBV5-1 with TRBJ1-6, with TRBD1 identical over 8 bases. The CDR3 is 15 residues long. Germline V CDR1 and CDR2: SGHRS, YFSETQ. J lost 11 bases, V lost 4 bases, and 11 bases had no gene match. For the CDR3, the DNA is TGCGCCAGCAGCGAGGCAGGACAGGGCTTTACACCCCTCCACTTT. Translated, it gives CASSEAGQGFTPLHF.

The chain couples TRBV2 to TRBJ2-2, with a possible D match to TRBD1 (6 bases). Germline V gene data show CDR1 as SNHLY and CDR2 as FYNNEI. The CDR3 has 14 amino acids. V shed 7 bases and J shed 4 bases, with 13 bases lying between them. Here the CDR3 reads CASKRQDVTGELFF. CDR3 in DNA: TGTGCCAGCAAAAGACAGGATGTCACCGGGGAGCTGTTTTTT.

J is TRBJ1-5 and V is TRBV7-8; no definite D call. V lost 0 bases, J lost 4 bases, and 4 bases lay in between. The length of the CDR3 is 13 residues. From germline, CDR1 is SGHVS and CDR2 FQNEAQ. The CDR3 loop reads CASSLARNQPQHF. In DNA form, the CDR3 reads TGTGCCAGCAGCTTAGCGAGGAATCAGCCCCAGCATTTT.

The CDR3 sequence is CASSEGDYGYTF. CDR3 coding DNA: TGCGCCAGCAGCGAGGGGGACTATGGCTACACCTTC. The chain links TRBV5-1 to TRBJ1-2, with D possibly being TRBD1 (6 bases). This CDR3 is 12 amino acids long. From germline, CDR1 is SGHRS and CDR2 YFSETQ. V was cut by 4 bases and J by 3 bases, with 7 bases left in between. The variable domain in full, with the rest retrieved from reference TRBV5-1 and TRBJ1-2, is KAGVTQTPRYLIKTRGQQVTLSCSPISGHRSVSWYQQTPGQGLQFLFEYFSETQRNKGNFPGRFSGRQFSNSRSEMNVSTLELGDSALYLCASSEGDYGYTFGSGTRLTVV.

This chain links TRBV9 with TRBJ1-3; TRBD1 matches 9 bases. J lost 0 bases, V lost 0 bases, and 13 bases had no gene match. CDR1 and CDR2 from the germline V gene are SGDLS and YYNGEE. CDR3 size: 20 residues. CDR3 loop: CASSVAIGTGINHSGNTIYF. CDR3 DNA: TGTGCCAGCAGCGTAGCAATCGGGACAGGGATTAACCACTCTGGAAACACCATATATTTT.

The chain combines TRBV5-6 with TRBJ2-7, with D tentatively TRBD1 (6 bases). The CDR3 length is 13 residues. Germline V gives CDR1 SGHDT, CDR2 YYEEEE. The V gene lost 2 bases and the J gene lost 2 bases, with 8 bases spanning the gap. CDR3 nucleotides: TGTGCCAGCAGCTTTGGACAGCCCTACGAGCAGTACTTC. This codes for CASSFGQPYEQYF.

The V call is TRBV11-2, the J call TRBJ1-6; D is possibly TRBD1 (5 bases). Deletions cut 5 bases from V and 8 bases from J, with 10 bases between. Germline lookup yields CDR1 SGHAT and CDR2 FQNNGV. The CDR3 length is 13 residues. In DNA, the CDR3 is TGTGCCAGCAGCGGTAGGGGCGATTCACCCCTCCACTTT. Protein: CASSGRGDSPLHF. Drawing the rest from reference TRBV11-2 and TRBJ1-6, the complete variable domain is EAGVAQSPRYKIIEKRQSVAFWCNPISGHATLYWYQQILGQGPKLLIQFQNNGVVDDSQLPKDRFSAERLKGVDSTLKIQPAKLEDSAVYLCASSGRGDSPLHFGNGTRLTVT.

The V and J genes are TRBV28 and TRBJ2-6; D gene unclear. The CDR3 loop spans 15 amino acids. Germline V lookup: CDR1 MDHEN, CDR2 SYDVKM. Trimming removed 6 bases from V and 4 bases from J, with 13 bases in between. In DNA, the CDR3 is TGTGCCAGCAGCCCCGCGGCTACCGGGGCCAACGTCCTGACTTTC. This sequence encodes CASSPAATGANVLTF.

The CDR3 protein is CAWSVRSGQGPLEQYF. Here the CDR3 DNA reads TGTGCCTGGAGTGTAAGATCGGGGCAGGGGCCCCTCGAGCAGTACTTC. This chain connects TRBV30 to TRBJ2-7, with D perhaps matching TRBD1 (6 bases). This CDR3 has 16 amino acids. Germline V gene lookup returns CDR1 GTSNPN and CDR2 SVGIG (reference sequence). The germline V and J ends were trimmed by 0 bases and 6 bases, with 21 bases remaining between them.

The chain carries TRBV5-1 and TRBJ2-1; 16 bases map to TRBD2. Germline CDR1 is SGHRS and CDR2 is YFSETQ. V was clipped by 4 bases and J by 7 bases; unmatched bases: 5. The CDR3 loop spans 16 amino acids. The CDR3 region has the DNA TGCGCCAGCAGCCCGGGACTAGCGGGAGGGGGAAATGAGCAGTTCTTC. It codes for CASSPGLAGGGNEQFF.

This clone was observed a single time. V gene TRBV7-9 combines with J gene TRBJ2-7; no definite D call. This CDR3 is built from 11 residues. V was clipped by 4 bases and J by 4 bases, with 5 bases between them. The germline V gene has CDR1 SEHNR and CDR2 FQNEAQ (reference sequence). The chain's CDR3 is CASSYRYEQYF. CDR3 DNA: TGTGCCAGCAGCTACCGGTACGAGCAGTACTTC.

In its sample, this clone was seen a few times. J is TRBJ1-4 and V is TRBV4-3; unclear D gene. Germline CDR1 and CDR2: LGHNA and YSLEER. V gave up 4 bases and J gave up 8 bases, with 14 bases separating them. CDR3 length: 14 amino acids. CDR3: CASSREVRGEKLFF. The CDR3 DNA sequence: TGCGCCAGCAGCCGGGAGGTCCGGGGAGAAAAACTGTTTTTT.

For this clone: Its ends do not fully match the called genes, so a read error is possible. The same CDR3 also results from other DNA sequences found in this sample. CDR3 region: CAWSVDRTQHF. DNA for the CDR3: TGTGCTTGGAGTGTAGACAGGACCCAGCATTTT. V is TRBV30 and J is TRBJ1-5; possibly TRBD1 for D (6 bases). The V gene's germline CDR1 is GTSNPN and CDR2 SVGIG (reference sequence). This CDR3 has 11 residues.

The rearrangement joins TRBV7-2 to TRBJ2-5; 8 bases align to TRBD1. V gave up 3 bases and J gave up 3 bases; unmatched junction bases: 6. This CDR3 comprises 15 residues. Germline V CDR1 and CDR2: SGHTA, FQGNSA. CDR3: CASSFRTGKEETQYF. The DNA of the CDR3 is TGTGCCAGCAGCTTCAGGACAGGGAAGGAAGAGACCCAGTACTTC.

The rearrangement joins TRBV7-9 to TRBJ1-4; D is possibly TRBD1 (5 bases). V gave up 7 bases and J gave up 3 bases, with 15 bases separating them. The CDR3 is 15 amino acids. CDR1 is SEHNR and CDR2 is FQNEAQ in the germline V gene (reference sequence). The CDR3 region is CASTSIRVANEKLFF. CDR3 nucleotide sequence: TGTGCCAGCACAAGTATCAGGGTCGCTAATGAAAAACTGTTTTTT.

V and J are TRBV5-8 and TRBJ2-5; 8 nucleotides line up with TRBD2. Trimming at V came to 2 bases and at J to 5 bases, leaving 2 bases not matched to a gene. The CDR3 has 13 amino acids. Per the germline V gene, CDR1 is SGHTS and CDR2 is YDEGEE. CDR3 amino acids: CASSFGGAETQYF. CDR3 DNA sequence: TGTGCCAGCAGCTTCGGGGGGGCTGAGACCCAGTACTTC.

CDR3 loop: CASSIGPEDTQYF. The CDR3, as DNA: TGTGCCAGCAGCATAGGCCCAGAAGATACGCAGTATTTT. This chain uses TRBV7-9 with TRBJ2-3; D gene ambiguous. CDR1 SEHNR and CDR2 FQNEAQ come from the germline V gene (reference sequence). Deletions cut 5 bases from V and 5 bases from J, with 11 bases between. The CDR3 has 13 residues. Variable domain in full (rest from reference TRBV7-9 and TRBJ2-3): DTGVSQNPRHKITKRGQNVTFRCDPISEHNRLYWYRQTLGQGPEFLTYFQNEAQLEKSRLLSDRFSAERPKGSFSTLEIQRTEQGDSAMYLCASSIGPEDTQYFGPGTRLTVL.

The gene calls are TRBV27 and TRBJ1-2, with D unresolved. V was clipped by 6 bases and J by 4 bases, with 15 bases between them. CDR1 and CDR2 (germline): MNHEY, SMNVEV (reference sequence). The CDR3 spans 14 residues. DNA for the CDR3: TGTGCCAGCAGATCGAGCCGGTCGAGCTATGGCTACACCTTC. Translation: CASRSSRSSYGYTF.

This clone was counted a few times. This chain uses TRBV4-1 with TRBJ1-5; 8 bases match TRBD1. Losses at the gene ends were 1 base for V and 6 bases for J; bases not matched to a gene: 8. CDR3 length equals 16 residues. Germline assignment: CDR1 MGHRA and CDR2 YSYEKL. The CDR3 loop is CASSQVPARGPQPQHF. CDR3 DNA sequence: TGCGCCAGCAGCCAAGTTCCCGCCAGGGGGCCTCAGCCCCAGCATTTT.

The chain combines TRBV19 with TRBJ2-7, with 7 bases that match TRBD1. This CDR3 spans 15 amino acids. Germline V gene sequence: CDR1 LNHDA, CDR2 SQIVND (reference sequence). The ends lost 4 bases at V and 0 bases at J; junction bases unmatched: 6. The CDR3 is CASSRGQTSSYEQYF. DNA for the CDR3: TGTGCCAGTAGTAGGGGACAGACCAGCTCCTACGAGCAGTACTTC.

This rearrangement joins TRBV28 to TRBJ1-5, with TRBD1 matching 7 bases. Looked up from germline, CDR1 is MDHEN and CDR2 is SYDVKM. V shed 7 bases, J shed 1 base, and the junction held 7 bases outside the gene matches. This CDR3 is built from 15 residues. In DNA, the CDR3 is TGTGCCAGCACCGACAGGGAGTTGAGCAATCAGCCCCAGCATTTT. Translating it yields CASTDRELSNQPQHF.

This sequence joins TRBV7-2 and TRBJ2-6; TRBD2 matches 13 bases. The CDR3 contains 18 residues. Germline trimming cut 3 bases from V and 0 bases from J; bases unmatched to any gene: 2. The germline CDR1 and CDR2 sequences are SGHTA and FQGNSA. The CDR3: CASSLTSGGSSGANVLTF. The CDR3 DNA sequence: TGTGCCAGCAGCTTGACTAGCGGGGGGTCCTCTGGGGCCAACGTCCTGACTTTC.